This T cell receptor beta chain was retrieved from a study of T-cell memory formation after mild COVID-19. Regarding the study as a whole: Second-wave clones with a day 37 peak had unconfirmed SARS-CoV-2 specificity. CD4+ clones that contracted lay mainly in CM and EM; CD8+ ones lay in EMRA. Pre-infection memory contained some responding clones, which suggested that cross-reactive memory had joined. Among clones contracting day 15 to 85, CD4/CD8 was balanced, whereas later expanders leaned CD4+.

This clonotype was recorded a few times. The target antigen is unknown. The V end lost 6 bases, the J end lost 7 bases, and 13 bases lay between the germline ends. This CDR3 has 13 residues. Per germline, CDR1 SGHKS and CDR2 YYEKEE (reference sequence). TCRdb reanalysed the 5' RACE reads using MiXCR and keeps one entry per CDR3 protein. The sample records almost 350,000 distinct CDR3 sequences, 20% to 25% being singletons. V and J are TRBV5-5 and TRBJ1-4, with D perhaps TRBD1 (5 bases). This clonotype was sampled from a man aged 18 to 30 who had mild COVID-19 (a few samples of this study predate the infection). Cell type and time point are not known. Sequencing used PBMCs or a T cell subset sorted from them (not recorded which). Here the CDR3 reads CASNIIQGEKLFF. DNA for the CDR3: TGTGCCAGCAACATCATCCAGGGTGAAAAACTGTTTTTT.